Each of the 17 T cell receptor beta chains below was sequenced from the same sample in a study of T-cell reconstitution after alpha-beta-depleted transplantation in children. Preparation of the TCRbeta library involved a method that used unique molecular identifiers. TCRdb reprocessed the PCR reads via MiXCR and lists one record per CDR3 protein. This sample has 150,000 to 200,000 distinct CDR3 sequences, with about 6% found just once. The source material was PBMCs, sampled before TCRalphabeta/CD19-depleted stem cell transplant. The source of these receptors is a girl under two years old with combined immunodeficiency, due to receive a stem cell transplant.

This clonotype was seen repeatedly, ten times or more. V usage is TRBV25-1 and J usage is TRBJ2-7; TRBD1 agrees at 8 bases. V lost 7 bases, J lost 1 base, and 6 bases stayed unmatched. The CDR3 sequence is 14 residues long. CDR1 MGHDK and CDR2 SYGVNS come from the germline V gene. The CDR3 region is CASTQTGESYEQYF. The CDR3 region has the DNA TGTGCCAGCACTCAGACAGGGGAATCCTACGAGCAGTACTTC.

This clonotype was seen only a few times. This chain connects TRBV29-1 to TRBJ2-5, with TRBD2 matching 8 bases. CDR3 length equals 16 residues. Per germline, CDR1 SQVTM and CDR2 ANQGSEA. Germline trimming cut 0 bases from V and 5 bases from J; bases unmatched to any gene: 11. This chain's CDR3 is CSVEDPRGGALETQYF. The CDR3 DNA follows: TGCAGCGTTGAAGATCCTCGGGGGGGGGCGCTTGAGACCCAGTACTTC. Drawing the rest from reference TRBV29-1 and TRBJ2-5, the complete variable domain is SAVISQKPSRDICQRGTSLTIQCQVDSQVTMMFWYRQQPGQSLTLIATANQGSEATYESGFVIDKFPISRPNLTFSTLTVSNMSPEDSSIYLCSVEDPRGGALETQYFGPGTRLLVL.

As concerns this clonotype: This may come from a read error, since a much larger clone is one base off. J is TRBJ2-1 and V is TRBV7-8; a possible D gene is TRBD2 (5 bases). The V gene's germline CDR1 is SGHVS and CDR2 FQNEAQ. This CDR3 contains 19 residues. V was clipped by 1 base and J by 6 bases, with 25 bases between them. CDR3 residues: CASSLERSIAHGHGNEQFF. CDR3 coding DNA: TGTGCCAGCAGCTTAGAAAGATCTATAGCGCACGGGCACGGCAATGAGCAGTTCTTC.

This clonotype has at least ten counts. This chain connects TRBV4-3 to TRBJ1-4; 12 bases align to TRBD1. Germline trimming cut 3 bases from V and 7 bases from J; bases unmatched to any gene: 3. The CDR3 totals 15 residues. CDR1 and CDR2 from the germline V gene are LGHNA and YSLEER. This CDR3 is CASSQGTGGTEKLFF. In DNA, the CDR3 is TGCGCCAGCAGCCAGGGGACAGGGGGCACTGAAAAACTGTTTTTT.

This clonotype was observed many times. This chain connects TRBV15 to TRBJ1-4, with D unresolved. Germline V lookup: CDR1 LNHNV, CDR2 YYDKDF (reference sequence). The V end was cut by 0 bases, the J end by 5 bases, with 7 bases between. This CDR3 has 14 amino acids. DNA of the CDR3: TGTGCCACCAGCAGAGATCTCGGGAATGAAAAACTGTTTTTT. Amino acid sequence: CATSRDLGNEKLFF.

This clonotype was seen repeatedly, ten times or more. The chain couples TRBV12-3 or TRBV12-4 to TRBJ2-5, with 7 bases fitting TRBD2. The V and J ends lost 3 bases and 5 bases, in that order; junction bases with no gene match: 6. The CDR3 runs 14 residues. This CDR3 is CASSLLFSGETQYF. CDR3 bases: TGTGCCAGCAGTTTGCTCTTTAGCGGGGAGACCCAGTACTTC.

This clonotype was seen at least ten times. The V call is TRBV5-1, the J call TRBJ2-5; 10 nucleotides agree with TRBD2. V lost 2 bases and J lost 2; bases outside the gene matches: 9. CDR1 SGHRS and CDR2 YFSETQ come from the germline V gene. There are 17 residues in the CDR3. CDR3 amino acids: CASSLSGRARYQETQYF. The DNA for the CDR3 is TGCGCCAGCAGCTTAAGCGGGAGGGCCAGGTATCAAGAGACCCAGTACTTC.

The table lists this clonotype with many counts. The chain recombines TRBV7-3 with TRBJ1-6; D perhaps matches TRBD1 (6 bases). Germline-derived CDR1 and CDR2 are SGHTA and FQGTGA. CDR3 size: 15 residues. Trimming left V 2 bases short and J 6 bases short, with 11 bases between. The CDR3 loop reads CASSLSDSPNSPLHF. In DNA form, the CDR3 reads TGTGCCAGCAGCTTATCGGACAGCCCTAATTCACCCCTCCACTTT.

This clonotype came up many times. The genes are TRBV7-9 and TRBJ2-7; D might be TRBD2 (5 bases). V was clipped by 2 bases and J by 3 bases, with 8 bases between them. Per the germline V gene, CDR1 is SEHNR and CDR2 is FQNEAQ (reference sequence). The CDR3 is made up of 13 amino acids. As DNA, the CDR3 is TGTGCCAGCAGCTTACCTAGCAGCTACGAGCAGTACTTC. It yields the protein CASSLPSSYEQYF.

This clonotype was seen many times. The chain is built from TRBV5-1 and TRBJ2-7; TRBD2 matches at 9 bases. The CDR3 consists of 17 residues. V gave up 0 bases and J gave up 0 bases; unmatched junction bases: 7. CDR1 SGHRS and CDR2 YFSETQ come from the germline V gene. The CDR3 nucleotides read TGCGCCAGCAGCTTGGATCTAGCGGGGACTGCCTCCTACGAGCAGTACTTC. Its protein is CASSLDLAGTASYEQYF.

Many counts were recorded for this clonotype. V usage is TRBV2 and J usage is TRBJ2-7; TRBD2 is a possible D gene (6 bases). Germline CDR1 reads SNHLY; CDR2 reads FYNNEI. V was shortened by 6 bases and J by 7 bases, with 10 bases between the two germline ends. This CDR3 spans 11 amino acids. The CDR3 bases are TGTGCCAGCAGCACTAGCCGGGAGCAGTACTTC. This gives the protein CASSTSREQYF. Full variable domain (rest looked up from reference TRBV2 and TRBJ2-7): EPEVTQTPSHQVTQMGQEVILRCVPISNHLYFYWYRQILGQKVEFLVSFYNNEISEKSEIFDDQFSVERPDGSNFTLKIRSTKLEDSAMYFCASSTSREQYFGPGTRLTVT.

Comment on this clonotype: One end of the junction fails to match germline, which may point to a read error. This chain links TRBV29-1 with TRBJ2-7, with 7 bases identical to TRBD1. Germline V lookup: CDR1 SQVTM, CDR2 ANQGSEA. The CDR3 is made up of 12 amino acids. For the CDR3, the DNA is TGCAGCGTTTCACAGGGGAATTACGAGCAGTGCTTC. It is translated as CSVSQGNYEQCF.

Many counts were recorded for this clonotype. The genes are TRBV21-1 and TRBJ2-6; the D call TRBD1 from the table was never checked on the DNA. TRBV21-1 is flagged as a pseudogene. This CDR3 is 16 amino acids long. CDR3 amino acids: CASSKDIGTGANVLTF. In DNA, the CDR3 is TGTGCCAGCAGCAAAGACATTGGGACCGGGGCCAACGTCCTGACTTTC.

The gene calls are TRBV20-1 and TRBJ2-5; D remains ambiguous. The germline V gene has CDR1 DFQATT and CDR2 SNEGSKA (reference sequence). V was trimmed by 6 bases and J by 5 bases, leaving 10 bases between them. The CDR3 has 11 residues. DNA of the CDR3: TGCAGTGCCAACGACTGGGAGACCCAGTACTTC. The encoded protein is CSANDWETQYF.

There are many counts of this clonotype. The CDR3 region has the DNA TGTGCCAGCAGCTTAGGTCCAGCGGGGGCAGATACGCAGTATTTT. Protein: CASSLGPAGADTQYF. The chain carries TRBV11-2 and TRBJ2-3; 8 bases are a match to TRBD2. Germline trimming cut 1 base from V and 4 bases from J; bases unmatched to any gene: 4. CDR1 is SGHAT and CDR2 is FQNNGV in the germline V gene. This CDR3 comprises 15 residues.

This clonotype came up many times. V gene TRBV12-3 or TRBV12-4 combines with J gene TRBJ2-1; possible D gene TRBD2, 7 bases. The V end was cut by 5 bases, the J end by 9 bases, with 17 bases between. CDR3 length: 14 amino acids. CDR3 nucleotide sequence: TGTGCCAGCAGTCCCTGGGGGGGAGGGGGTGAGCAGTTCTTC. It encodes CASSPWGGGGEQFF.

This clonotype was detected ten times or more. The V gene is TRBV3-1, the J gene TRBJ2-5; the D is unclear. Germline values: CDR1 LGHDT, CDR2 YNNKEL (reference sequence). Trimming took off 6 bases at V and 8 bases at J, with 13 bases between the two ends. The CDR3 spans 12 residues. CDR3: CASRPNTGTQYF. The CDR3 bases are TGTGCCAGCAGACCCAATACGGGCACCCAGTACTTC.